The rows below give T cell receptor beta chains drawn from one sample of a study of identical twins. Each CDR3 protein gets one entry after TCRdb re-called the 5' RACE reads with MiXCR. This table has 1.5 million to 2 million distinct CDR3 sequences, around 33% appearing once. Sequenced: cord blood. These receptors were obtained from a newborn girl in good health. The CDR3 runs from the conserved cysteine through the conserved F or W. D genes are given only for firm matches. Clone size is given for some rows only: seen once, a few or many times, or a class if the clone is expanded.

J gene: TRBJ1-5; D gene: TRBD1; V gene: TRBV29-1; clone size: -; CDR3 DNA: TGCAGCGTTTCGACAGGGAGGGGTCAGCCCCAGCATTTT; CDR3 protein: CSVSTGRGQPQHF
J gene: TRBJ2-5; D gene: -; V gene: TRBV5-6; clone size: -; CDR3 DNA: TGTGCCGGCAGCTTTTCAGGGGTCGAGACCCAGTACTTC; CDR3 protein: CAGSFSGVETQYF
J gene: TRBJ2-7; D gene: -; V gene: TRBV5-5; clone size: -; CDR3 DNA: TGTGCCAGCAACCTACGTTACGAGCAGTACTTC; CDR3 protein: CASNLRYEQYF
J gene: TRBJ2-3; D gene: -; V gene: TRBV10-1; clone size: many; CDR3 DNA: TGCGCCAGCAGTGAGTCGAGGGGTCCGGATACGCAGTATTTT; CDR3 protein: CASSESRGPDTQYF
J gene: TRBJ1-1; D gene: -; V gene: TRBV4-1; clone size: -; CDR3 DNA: TGCGCCAGTAGCCAAGAACCCCTGAACACTGAAGCTTTCTTT; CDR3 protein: CASSQEPLNTEAFF
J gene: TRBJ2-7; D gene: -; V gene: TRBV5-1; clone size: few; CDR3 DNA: TGCGCCAGCAGCTTACAGGGTGGGACGGTCTACGAGCAGTACTTC; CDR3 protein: CASSLQGGTVYEQYF
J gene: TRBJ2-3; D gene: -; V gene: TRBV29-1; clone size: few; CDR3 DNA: TGCAGCGTTGAGCTGCCCTGGGGAGATACGCAGTATTTT; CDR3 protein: CSVELPWGDTQYF
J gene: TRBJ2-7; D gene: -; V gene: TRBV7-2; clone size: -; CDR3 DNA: TGTGCCAGCAGCCCCGGGGTTGGCTCCTACAATGAGCAGTACTTC; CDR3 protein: CASSPGVGSYNEQYF
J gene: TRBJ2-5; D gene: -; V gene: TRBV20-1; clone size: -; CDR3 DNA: TGCAGTGTCACCAAGCGGGCCTGGAGACAAGAGACCCAGTACTTC; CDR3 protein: CSVTKRAWRQETQYF
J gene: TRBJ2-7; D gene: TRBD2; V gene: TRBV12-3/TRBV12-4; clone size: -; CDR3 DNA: TGTGCCAGCAGTTACCTAGCGGGAGCCTACGAGCAGTACTTC; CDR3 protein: CASSYLAGAYEQYF
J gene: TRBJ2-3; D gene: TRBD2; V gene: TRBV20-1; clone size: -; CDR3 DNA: TGCAGTGCTGTTCCGGGACTAGCGACAGATACGCAGTATTTT; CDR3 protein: CSAVPGLATDTQYF